These 26 T cell receptor beta chains were all obtained from the same sample, sequenced in a study of blood T cell repertoires in COVID-19. TCRdb's copy holds only in-frame clones and misses some; the assay was immunoSEQ multiplex PCR. The repertoire consists of fewer than 250,000 clones, with approximately 90% occurring once and the leading ten covering less than 3.5%. The sequenced material came from peripheral blood. These TCRs come from a man aged 30 to 45 with COVID-19, enrolled during active disease.

The rearrangement links TRBV5-1 to TRBJ1-3, with D possibly being TRBD1 (6 bases). This CDR3 has 15 residues. Germline lookup yields CDR1 SGHRS and CDR2 YFSETQ. Trimming removed 7 bases at V and 1 base at J, with 15 bases between. The chain's CDR3 is CASASGTNSGNTIYF. CDR3 DNA: TGCGCCAGCGCCTCCGGGACAAATTCTGGAAACACCATATATTTT.

The chain has TRBV5-6 and TRBJ1-1, with TRBD1 as a possible D gene (5 bases). Germline V lookup: CDR1 SGHDT, CDR2 YYEEEE. The CDR3 runs 16 residues. V lost 0 bases and J lost 0, with 12 bases in between. CDR3 bases: TGTGCCAGCAGCTTGGCCGGGCCAGGGCTGAACACTGAAGCTTTCTTT. It is translated as CASSLAGPGLNTEAFF.

This chain uses TRBV6-2 or TRBV6-3 with TRBJ1-1, with 9 bases aligning to TRBD1. The trim removed 1 base at V and 8 bases at J, leaving 14 bases unmatched. CDR1 and CDR2 from the germline V gene are MNHEY and SVGEGT. CDR3 length: 17 amino acids. The CDR3 DNA reads TGTGCCAGCAGTTACTTACCCCGGACAGGGGTATATCCCGAAGCTTTCTTT. Translated: CASSYLPRTGVYPEAFF.

The rearrangement joins TRBV6-1 to TRBJ2-4, with D maybe TRBD1 (6 bases). Trimming shortened V by 6 bases and J by 6 bases, and 15 bases separated the two germline ends. The CDR3 extends over 14 amino acids. In germline, CDR1 is MNHNS, CDR2 SASEGT. The CDR3 sequence: CASRSGTGRNIQYF. DNA of the CDR3: TGTGCCAGCAGGTCAGGAACAGGGAGAAACATTCAGTACTTC.

This chain connects TRBV19 to TRBJ1-2; no definite D call. V lost 1 base to trimming and J lost 6 bases, with 6 bases between them. This CDR3 has 12 residues. Germline V CDR1 and CDR2: LNHDA, SQIVND (reference sequence). CDR3 in amino acids: CASSIGADGYTF. For the CDR3, the DNA is TGTGCCAGTAGTATAGGGGCAGATGGCTACACCTTC.

V is TRBV5-1 and J is TRBJ1-4; perhaps TRBD1 as D (5 bases). Germline V gives CDR1 SGHRS, CDR2 YFSETQ. Trimming took off 5 bases at V and 8 bases at J, with 13 bases between the two ends. CDR3 length equals 13 residues. CDR3 DNA: TGCGCCAGCAGGAGACAGAAACGAGAAAAACTGTTTTTT. It codes for CASRRQKREKLFF. The full variable domain, completed using reference TRBV5-1 and TRBJ1-4, is KAGVTQTPRYLIKTRGQQVTLSCSPISGHRSVSWYQQTPGQGLQFLFEYFSETQRNKGNFPGRFSGRQFSNSRSEMNVSTLELGDSALYLCASRRQKREKLFFGSGTQLSVL.

The rearrangement uses TRBV7-3 and TRBJ2-2; 11 bases are shared with TRBD2. V shed 2 bases, J shed 5 bases, and the junction held 10 bases outside the gene matches. The CDR3 extends over 18 amino acids. The V gene's germline CDR1 is SGHTA and CDR2 FQGTGA. For the CDR3, the DNA is TGTGCCAGCAGCTTAGGCGGTGCCGGGACTAGCGGTACCGGGGAGCTGTTTTTT. As protein: CASSLGGAGTSGTGELFF.

This sequence joins TRBV5-5 and TRBJ2-7, with 7 positions matching TRBD1. CDR3 length: 14 residues. Germline lookup yields CDR1 SGHKS and CDR2 YYEKEE (reference sequence). Trimming at V came to 4 bases and at J to 2 bases, leaving 6 bases not matched to a gene. Written as DNA, the CDR3 is TGTGCCAGCAGCCTGACCGGGACAGCCTACGAGCAGTACTTC. Amino acids: CASSLTGTAYEQYF.

The chain carries TRBV29-1 and TRBJ2-1, with 7 nucleotides matching TRBD1. Germline-derived CDR1 and CDR2 are SQVTM and ANQGSEA. Trimming cost V 7 bases and J 7 bases; bases outside gene matches: 13. This CDR3 is 14 amino acids long. The CDR3 sequence: CSAYGTDFKNEQFF. CDR3 DNA: TGCAGCGCATATGGGACAGATTTTAAAAATGAGCAGTTCTTC.

The rearrangement joins TRBV28 to TRBJ2-7; TRBD2 aligns across 13 bases. J lost 3 bases, V lost 6 bases, and 5 bases had no gene match. From germline, CDR1 is MDHEN and CDR2 SYDVKM. The CDR3 is made up of 15 amino acids. CDR3 coding DNA: TGTGCCAGCAGCTCCAGACTAGCGGGAGGCTACGAGCAGTACTTC. Encoded protein: CASSSRLAGGYEQYF.

The V and J genes are TRBV5-4 and TRBJ2-7; 15 positions agree with TRBD2. The J segment lost 7 bases and the V segment lost 3 bases, leaving 11 bases of the junction unmatched. The CDR3 is 17 amino acids. CDR1 SGHNT and CDR2 YYREEE come from the germline V gene (reference sequence). DNA of the CDR3: TGTGCCAGCAGCTCCGGACTAGCGGGAGGGGGGTTTGGGGAGCAGTACTTC. This translates into CASSSGLAGGGFGEQYF.

This clone has just one count. The rearrangement uses TRBV5-6 and TRBJ2-2; possible D gene TRBD2, 6 bases. From germline, CDR1 is SGHDT and CDR2 YYEEEE. V lost 4 bases and J lost 4, with 11 bases in between. The CDR3 length is 14 residues. CDR3 sequence (DNA): TGTGCCAGCAGCGGAGGGGCTTCCACCGGGGAGCTGTTTTTT. This codes for CASSGGASTGELFF.

The V gene is TRBV19, the J gene TRBJ2-7; D is possibly TRBD1 (7 bases). The CDR3 contains 17 residues. V was clipped by 1 base and J by 9 bases, with 25 bases between them. Germline V lookup: CDR1 LNHDA, CDR2 SQIVND (reference sequence). CDR3 nucleotide sequence: TGTGCCAGTAGTATAGCAGGCGGGACAGATCTACTACGAGGGCAGTACTTC. Protein product: CASSIAGGTDLLRGQYF.

This chain links TRBV11-2 with TRBJ2-1; 12 bases agree with TRBD2. The germline V gene encodes CDR1 SGHAT and CDR2 FQNNGV. CDR3 length: 18 residues. V shed 4 bases, J shed 0 bases, and the junction held 7 bases outside the gene matches. The CDR3 protein is CASSSHGLAGISYNEQFF. CDR3 nucleotide sequence: TGTGCCAGCAGCTCACATGGACTAGCGGGGATCTCCTACAATGAGCAGTTCTTC. The complete variable domain, with remaining parts taken from reference TRBV11-2 and TRBJ2-1, reads EAGVAQSPRYKIIEKRQSVAFWCNPISGHATLYWYQQILGQGPKLLIQFQNNGVVDDSQLPKDRFSAERLKGVDSTLKIQPAKLEDSAVYLCASSSHGLAGISYNEQFFGPGTRLTVL.

The chain has TRBV10-3 and TRBJ1-2; D remains unclear. The CDR3 length is 17 residues. Germline V lookup: CDR1 ENHRY, CDR2 SYGVKD. V was pared by 7 bases and J by 0 bases, with 21 bases between. CDR3 residues: CAITSITFNRTNYGYTF. In DNA, the CDR3 is TGTGCCATCACCTCCATTACCTTTAACAGAACTAACTATGGCTACACCTTC.

The chain recombines TRBV6-6 with TRBJ1-4; 7 bases are shared with TRBD1. V lost 6 bases and J lost 4; bases outside the gene matches: 8. CDR3 length equals 15 residues. Germline lookup yields CDR1 MNHNY and CDR2 SVGAGI (reference sequence). CDR3 protein: CASSTTGVINEKLFF. CDR3 in DNA: TGTGCCAGCAGCACAACAGGGGTCATTAATGAAAAACTGTTTTTT.

This chain joins TRBV6-5 and TRBJ1-6, with D unclear. Germline V gene data show CDR1 as MNHEY and CDR2 as SVGAGI. The V end was cut by 4 bases, the J end by 12 bases, with 7 bases between. The CDR3 runs to 11 residues. The CDR3 loop is CASSSTGPLHF. The CDR3 DNA sequence: TGTGCCAGCAGTTCCACCGGACCCCTCCACTTT.

In this sample, this clone turned up once. This rearrangement joins TRBV14 to TRBJ2-1; tentatively, D is TRBD1 (5 bases). The length of the CDR3 is 14 residues. CDR1 SGHDN and CDR2 FVKESK come from the germline V gene. Trimming removed 4 bases from V and 7 bases from J, with 14 bases in between. The CDR3 region has the DNA TGTGCCAGCAGCCCCCAGGCAGGGTCGAATGAGCAGTTCTTC. Translated, it gives CASSPQAGSNEQFF.

The chain couples TRBV7-9 to TRBJ2-7; maybe TRBD1 (6 bases). The V gene's germline CDR1 is SEHNR and CDR2 FQNEAQ (reference sequence). The CDR3 has 14 residues. Trimming removed 0 bases from V and 2 bases from J, with 8 bases in between. CDR3 nucleotides: TGTGCCAGCAGCTTAGCACAGGGAACCTACGAGCAGTACTTC. This codes for CASSLAQGTYEQYF.

The chain is built from TRBV27 and TRBJ1-1; the D gene is possibly TRBD1 (5 bases). This CDR3 has 15 residues. V lost 5 bases, J lost 3 bases, and 16 bases lay in between. Germline V gives CDR1 MNHEY, CDR2 SMNVEV (reference sequence). CDR3 in DNA: TGTGCCAGCAGTCCGCATCAGGGTGGTCACACTGAAGCTTTCTTT. Translation gives CASSPHQGGHTEAFF.

The chain combines TRBV19 with TRBJ1-2; TRBD1 agrees at 7 bases. Germline V gene lookup returns CDR1 LNHDA and CDR2 SQIVND (reference sequence). V trimming: 6 bases; J trimming: 5 bases; junction bases outside the gene matches: 12. The CDR3 has 15 amino acids. Written as DNA, the CDR3 is TGTGCCAGTAGCAACACAGGGGCCGAACGTTATGGCTACACCTTC. Encoded protein: CASSNTGAERYGYTF.

CDR3 residues: CATSRDKAFSEQYF. The DNA of the CDR3 is TGTGCCACCAGCAGAGATAAAGCTTTTAGCGAGCAGTACTTC. J is TRBJ2-7 and V is TRBV15; D call uncertain. The germline gives CDR1 LNHNV, CDR2 YYDKDF (reference sequence). The V end was cut by 0 bases, the J end by 6 bases, with 12 bases between. This CDR3 has 14 residues.

The chain uses TRBV6-2 or TRBV6-3 and TRBJ2-1; 11 nucleotides match TRBD1. The V segment lost 5 bases and the J segment 3 bases; nucleotides outside the gene matches: 3. Germline V gene sequence: CDR1 MNHEY, CDR2 SVGEGT. This CDR3 is built from 15 residues. The CDR3 region has the DNA TGTGCCAGCAGTGTCGGGACAGGGGGCTACAATGAGCAGTTCTTC. Amino acids: CASSVGTGGYNEQFF.

The CDR3 protein is CASSAGTDRVEAFF. The CDR3 DNA reads as TGTGCCAGCAGCGCGGGAACCGACAGGGTGGAAGCTTTCTTT. The V gene is TRBV9, the J gene TRBJ1-1, with 7 bases aligning to TRBD1. This CDR3 is 14 amino acids long. V shed 3 bases and J 8 bases; nucleotides not matched to a gene: 10. Germline V gene lookup returns CDR1 SGDLS and CDR2 YYNGEE.

V usage is TRBV28 and J usage is TRBJ2-3; maybe TRBD2 (6 bases). This CDR3 is built from 20 residues. The ends were cut back, 2 bases at V and 0 bases at J, with 24 bases in the middle. Germline V gene lookup returns CDR1 MDHEN and CDR2 SYDVKM. CDR3 coding DNA: TGTGCCAGCAGTTTACGCCTTGGGACCCTAGGGAGGAGTAGCACAGATACGCAGTATTTT. Protein sequence: CASSLRLGTLGRSSTDTQYF.

The chain uses TRBV9 and TRBJ1-3, with 7 positions matching TRBD1. Losses at the gene ends were 0 bases for V and 4 bases for J; bases not matched to a gene: 1. The germline V gene has CDR1 SGDLS and CDR2 YYNGEE. The CDR3 runs to 14 residues. The DNA of the CDR3 is TGTGCCAGCAGCGTAGAGGACAGGGGAAACACCATATATTTT. It translates to CASSVEDRGNTIYF. Using reference TRBV9 and TRBJ1-3 for the parts outside the CDR3, the full variable domain is DSGVTQTPKHLITATGQRVTLRCSPRSGDLSVYWYQQSLDQGLQFLIQYYNGEERAKGNILERFSAQQFPDLHSELNLSSLELGDSALYFCASSVEDRGNTIYFGEGSWLTVV.